Below are 11 T cell receptor beta chains sequenced from a single sample in a study of cytomegalovirus exposure and HLA in healthy donors. The table came from immunoSEQ multiplex PCR; TCRdb's copy has only in-frame clones and leaves some out. The sample includes about 170,000 clones, around nine tenths of them seen just once. The sequencing input was PBMCs. The receptors come from a woman aged 18-29 years in good health and CMV-seropositive.

As regards this clone: A read error may produce the germline difference seen at one junction end. The chain couples TRBV4-2 to TRBJ1-5; D ambiguous. The germline CDR1 and CDR2 sequences are LGHNA and YNFKEQ. The CDR3 is made up of 16 amino acids. The CDR3 reads CASNQDPGNSNQPQHF. The DNA for the CDR3 is TGTGCCAGCAACCAAGATCCCGGGAATAGCAATCAGCCCCAGCATTTT.

This rearrangement joins TRBV2 to TRBJ2-1; a possible D gene is TRBD1 (6 bases). V was clipped by 3 bases and J by 8 bases, with 17 bases between them. This CDR3 region has 15 residues. CDR1 and CDR2 from the germline V gene are SNHLY and FYNNEI. The CDR3 is CASSDPQGKGDEQFF. In nucleotides, the CDR3 is TGTGCCAGCAGTGACCCTCAGGGGAAAGGGGATGAGCAGTTCTTC.

The chain uses TRBV7-9 and TRBJ2-1; D is unclear. Germline CDR1 is SEHNR and CDR2 is FQNEAQ (reference sequence). This CDR3 has 14 residues. V shed 2 bases and J shed 4 bases, with 9 bases lying between them. The chain's CDR3 is CASSLNAGYNEQFF. The CDR3 nucleotides are TGTGCCAGCAGCTTAAACGCCGGGTACAATGAGCAGTTCTTC. The variable domain in full, with the rest retrieved from reference TRBV7-9 and TRBJ2-1, is DTGVSQNPRHKITKRGQNVTFRCDPISEHNRLYWYRQTLGQGPEFLTYFQNEAQLEKSRLLSDRFSAERPKGSFSTLEIQRTEQGDSAMYLCASSLNAGYNEQFFGPGTRLTVL.

V is TRBV5-4 and J is TRBJ2-3, with a weak D call TRBD2 (5 bases). Germline V gene data show CDR1 as SGHNT and CDR2 as YYREEE (reference sequence). Trimming removed 0 bases at V and 0 bases at J, with 14 bases between. CDR3 length: 17 residues. CDR3 protein: CASSLVLSAASTDTQYF. The CDR3 nucleotides are TGTGCCAGCAGCTTGGTACTCTCAGCGGCAAGCACAGATACGCAGTATTTT.

The chain combines TRBV11-3 with TRBJ2-5, with TRBD1 identical over 7 bases. This CDR3 is 17 amino acids long. CDR1 SGHNT and CDR2 YENEEA come from the germline V gene. V dropped 5 bases and J dropped 0; count of bases not matched to a gene: 12. The CDR3 region has the DNA TGTGCCAGCAGCCAGGATTCCGGGACAGCGTACCAAGAGACCCAGTACTTC. Protein product: CASSQDSGTAYQETQYF.

This chain connects TRBV14 to TRBJ2-7; 11 positions match TRBD2. Germline CDR1 SGHDN, CDR2 FVKESK. J lost 3 bases, V lost 1 base, and 2 bases had no gene match. The CDR3 extends over 15 amino acids. The CDR3, as DNA: TGTGCCAGCAGCCAAGTAGCGGGAGGGCTCTACGAGCAGTACTTC. This codes for CASSQVAGGLYEQYF.

J is TRBJ2-7 and V is TRBV15, with TRBD1 identical over 9 bases. The CDR3 extends over 16 amino acids. Germline assignment: CDR1 LNHNV and CDR2 YYDKDF (reference sequence). J lost 4 bases, V lost 2 bases, and 9 bases had no gene match. CDR3 protein: CATSRPQTGGRYEQYF. The CDR3 DNA reads TGTGCCACCAGCAGACCTCAAACAGGGGGCAGGTACGAGCAGTACTTC. Combining the CDR3 with reference TRBV15 and TRBJ2-7 gives the whole variable domain DAMVIQNPRYQVTQFGKPVTLSCSQTLNHNVMYWYQQKSSQAPKLLFHYYDKDFNNEADTPDNFQSRRPNTSFCFLDIRSPGLGDTAMYLCATSRPQTGGRYEQYFGPGTRLTVT.

V is TRBV29-1 and J is TRBJ1-2, with 7 positions matching TRBD1. With V trimmed by 1 base and J by 6 bases, 14 bases remained unmatched. CDR1 is SQVTM and CDR2 is ANQGSEA in the germline V gene. CDR3 length: 16 residues. CDR3 DNA: TGCAGCGTTGAAGCACGGTTGCATGACAGGGTTCATGGCTACACCTTC. Its protein is CSVEARLHDRVHGYTF.

The chain carries TRBV14 and TRBJ1-4; D unclear. The germline V and J ends were trimmed by 0 bases and 0 bases, with 11 bases remaining between them. CDR3 length: 17 amino acids. Per the germline V gene, CDR1 is SGHDN and CDR2 is FVKESK. Here the CDR3 DNA reads TGTGCCAGCAGCCAAGATCCGGGGTCCGCAACTAATGAAAAACTGTTTTTT. As protein: CASSQDPGSATNEKLFF.

V usage is TRBV9 and J usage is TRBJ1-5; D is ambiguous. The CDR3 contains 13 residues. The germline V gene has CDR1 SGDLS and CDR2 YYNGEE. Trimming cost V 2 bases and J 4 bases, with 7 bases left between them. The CDR3 protein is CASSVDWNQPQHF. The CDR3 DNA is TGTGCCAGCAGCGTGGACTGGAATCAGCCCCAGCATTTT.

The genes are TRBV6-1 and TRBJ2-3; perhaps TRBD2 as D (5 bases). The V end was cut by 8 bases, the J end by 0 bases, with 12 bases between. Germline V gives CDR1 MNHNS, CDR2 SASEGT. The CDR3 is 14 amino acids. The CDR3 sequence is CASGGPSSTDTQYF. In DNA, the CDR3 is TGTGCCAGCGGAGGTCCGTCTAGCACAGATACGCAGTATTTT.